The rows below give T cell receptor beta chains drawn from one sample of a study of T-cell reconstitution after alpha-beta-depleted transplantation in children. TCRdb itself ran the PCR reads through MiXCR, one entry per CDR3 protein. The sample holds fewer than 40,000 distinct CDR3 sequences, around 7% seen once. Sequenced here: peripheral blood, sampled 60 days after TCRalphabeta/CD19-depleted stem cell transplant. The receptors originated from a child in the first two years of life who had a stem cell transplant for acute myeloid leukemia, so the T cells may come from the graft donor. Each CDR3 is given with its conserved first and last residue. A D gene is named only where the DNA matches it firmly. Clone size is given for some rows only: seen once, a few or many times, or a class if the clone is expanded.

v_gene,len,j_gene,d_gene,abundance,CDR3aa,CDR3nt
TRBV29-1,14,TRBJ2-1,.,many,CSVELAALYNEQFF,TGCAGCGTTGAGCTCGCGGCGCTTTACAATGAGCAGTTCTTC
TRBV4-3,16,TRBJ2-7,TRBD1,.,CASSHNRDRLSYEQYF,TGCGCCAGCAGCCATAATAGGGACAGGCTCTCCTACGAGCAGTACTTC
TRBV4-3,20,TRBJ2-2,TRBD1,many,CASSQKPGTGVPSNTGELFF,TGCGCCAGCAGCCAAAAACCCGGGACAGGGGTCCCTTCGAACACCGGGGAGCTGTTTTTT
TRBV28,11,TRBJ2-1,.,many,CASSLYNEQFF,TGTGCCAGCAGTTTGTACAATGAGCAGTTCTTC
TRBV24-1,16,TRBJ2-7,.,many,CATSDFPLPLGYEQYF,TGTGCCACCAGTGATTTCCCGCTACCTCTGGGATACGAGCAGTACTTC
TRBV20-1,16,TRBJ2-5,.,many,CSARDPTAPLQETQYF,TGCAGTGCTAGAGATCCTACAGCTCCTTTACAAGAGACCCAGTACTTC
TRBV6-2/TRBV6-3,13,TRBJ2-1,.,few,CASSVGVYNEQFF,TGTGCCAGCAGCGTTGGAGTCTACAATGAGCAGTTCTTC
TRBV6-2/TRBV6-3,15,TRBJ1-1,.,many,CASSSEGLLNTEAFF,TGTGCCAGCAGTTCCGAGGGGCTCCTGAACACTGAAGCTTTCTTT
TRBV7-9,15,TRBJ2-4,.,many,CASSLDRIAKNIQYF,TGTGCCAGCAGCTTAGATCGTATAGCCAAAAACATTCAGTACTTC
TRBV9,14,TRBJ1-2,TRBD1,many,CASSVGDSAYGYTF,TGTGCCAGCAGCGTAGGGGACAGCGCCTATGGCTACACCTTC
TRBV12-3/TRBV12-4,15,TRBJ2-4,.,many,CASSLATRWWRSQYF,TGTGCCAGCAGTTTAGCTACCCGGTGGTGGAGGAGCCAGTACTTC
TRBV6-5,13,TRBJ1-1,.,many,CASSPLGNTEAFF,TGTGCCAGCAGCCCCCTCGGGAACACTGAAGCTTTCTTT
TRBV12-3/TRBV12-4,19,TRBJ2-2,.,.,CACSSSRIGHFGGTGELFF,TGTGCCTGCAGTTCATCCCGAATTGGACACTTTGGGGGCACCGGGGAGCTGTTTTTT
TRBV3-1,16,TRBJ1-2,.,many,CASSQDQGIANYGYTF,TGTGCCAGCAGCCAGGATCAGGGGATAGCGAACTATGGCTACACCTTC
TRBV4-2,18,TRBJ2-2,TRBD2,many,CASSLAEVIKGSTGELFF,TGTGCCAGCAGTCTAGCGGAGGTTATAAAGGGAAGCACCGGGGAGCTGTTTTTT
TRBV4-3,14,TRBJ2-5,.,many,CASSQFDSRETQYF,TGCGCCAGCAGTCAATTCGACAGTAGAGAGACCCAGTACTTC
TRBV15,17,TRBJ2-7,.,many,CATSRDLRQAIRYEQYF,TGTGCCACCAGCAGAGATCTCCGACAGGCCATCCGCTACGAGCAGTACTTC
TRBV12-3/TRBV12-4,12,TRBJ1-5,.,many,CASTRGGQPQHF,TGTGCCAGCACCAGAGGGGGTCAGCCCCAGCATTTT
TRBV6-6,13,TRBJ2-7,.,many,CASLSAGSYEQYF,TGTGCCAGCCTGAGCGCGGGCTCCTACGAGCAGTACTTC
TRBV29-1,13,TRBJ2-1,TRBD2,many,CSVWTSTNPREFF,TGCAGCGTTTGGACTAGCACTAACCCTCGGGAGTTCTTC
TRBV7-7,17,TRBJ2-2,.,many,CASSLFGGRRVGGELFF,TGTGCCAGCAGCTTATTCGGGGGGCGCCGCGTAGGAGGGGAGCTGTTTTTT
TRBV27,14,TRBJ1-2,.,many,CASSLSGGHYGYTF,TGTGCCAGCAGTTTATCCGGGGGACACTATGGCTACACCTTC
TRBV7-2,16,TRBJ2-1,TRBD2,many,CASSFRSGNPYNEQFF,TGTGCCAGCAGCTTCCGAAGCGGGAACCCCTACAATGAGCAGTTCTTC
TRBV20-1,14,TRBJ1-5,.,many,CSASRPGAKQPQHF,TGCAGTGCTAGCCGTCCGGGGGCCAAGCAGCCCCAGCATTTT
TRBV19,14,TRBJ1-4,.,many,CASSFLDTNEKLFF,TGTGCCAGTAGTTTTCTGGACACTAATGAAAAACTGTTTTTT
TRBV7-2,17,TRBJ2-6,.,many,CASGAGTRISGANVLTF,TGTGCCAGCGGTGCCGGGACAAGGATCTCTGGGGCCAACGTCCTGACTTTC
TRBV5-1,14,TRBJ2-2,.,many,CASSLASGTGELFF,TGCGCCAGCAGCTTGGCCTCGGGCACCGGGGAGCTGTTTTTT
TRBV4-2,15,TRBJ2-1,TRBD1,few,CASSHRDRLLGEQFF,TGTGCCAGCAGCCACCGGGACAGACTCCTCGGTGAGCAGTTCTTC
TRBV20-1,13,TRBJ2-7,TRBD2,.,CSASGLEGYEQYF,TGCAGTGCTAGTGGACTAGAAGGCTACGAGCAGTACTTC
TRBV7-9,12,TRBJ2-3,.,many,CASSLHTDTQYF,TGTGCCAGCAGCTTGCACACAGATACGCAGTATTTT
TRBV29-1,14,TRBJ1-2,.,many,CSVDRGLANYGYTF,TGCAGCGTTGATCGTGGGCTAGCTAACTATGGCTACACCTTC
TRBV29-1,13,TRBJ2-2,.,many,CSVGSMNTGELFF,TGCAGCGTTGGAAGCATGAACACCGGGGAGCTGTTTTTT
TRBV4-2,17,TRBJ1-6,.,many,CASSLRGGSSYNSPLHF,TGTGCCAGCAGCCTAAGGGGGGGAAGCTCCTATAATTCACCCCTCCACTTT
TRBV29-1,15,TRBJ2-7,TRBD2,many,CSVERLAGRAYEQYF,TGCAGCGTTGAAAGACTAGCGGGAAGGGCCTACGAGCAGTACTTC
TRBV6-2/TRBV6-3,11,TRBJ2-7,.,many,CASTFAYEQYF,TGTGCCAGCACTTTCGCCTACGAGCAGTACTTC